This TCR beta chain originates from a study of CD8+CD57+ T cells in acquired aplastic anemia. Study background: DNA per sorted CD4+ or CD8+ sample ranged roughly 0.18 to 30 ug, averaging 3.2 ug. For CD4+ cells, healthy donors had an average of roughly 11 million reads.

This CDR3 spans 14 amino acids. Germline assignment: CDR1 ENHRY and CDR2 SYGVKD. V lost 6 bases and J lost 3; bases outside the gene matches: 5. Using genomic DNA as the template, TCR beta VDJ and CDR3 profiling was carried out. TCRdb recomputed calls from the reads with MiXCR, one row per CDR3 protein. The sample consists of about 190,000 distinct CDR3 sequences, roughly half of them appearing once. This clonotype was counted only a few times. No antigen is known for it. Study-level points and caveats: Sharing between patients and controls was observed for roughly 29 CD8+ CDR3 sequences. Patients and controls were not found to differ significantly in CD8+ Simpson's diversity.

The chain combines TRBV10-3 with TRBJ1-5; 7 bases match TRBD1. Input material: sorted CD4+, CD8+, or CD8+CD57+ T cells (not recorded which) from PBMCs. This receptor was obtained from a human donor in good health, serving as a control. The CDR3 sequence: CAIRSGGINQPQHF. CDR3 DNA sequence: TGTGCCATCAGATCAGGGGGTATCAATCAGCCCCAGCATTTT.